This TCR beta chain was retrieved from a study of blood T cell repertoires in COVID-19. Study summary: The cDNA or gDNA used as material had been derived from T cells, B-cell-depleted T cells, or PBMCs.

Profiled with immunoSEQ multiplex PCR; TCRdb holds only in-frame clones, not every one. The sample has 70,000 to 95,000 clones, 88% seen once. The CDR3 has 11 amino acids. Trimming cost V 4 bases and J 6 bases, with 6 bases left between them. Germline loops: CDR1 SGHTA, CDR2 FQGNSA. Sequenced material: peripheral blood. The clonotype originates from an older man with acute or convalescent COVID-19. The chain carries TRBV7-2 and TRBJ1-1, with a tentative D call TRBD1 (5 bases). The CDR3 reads CASSSRAEAFF. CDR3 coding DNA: TGTGCCAGCAGCTCCAGGGCTGAAGCTTTCTTT.